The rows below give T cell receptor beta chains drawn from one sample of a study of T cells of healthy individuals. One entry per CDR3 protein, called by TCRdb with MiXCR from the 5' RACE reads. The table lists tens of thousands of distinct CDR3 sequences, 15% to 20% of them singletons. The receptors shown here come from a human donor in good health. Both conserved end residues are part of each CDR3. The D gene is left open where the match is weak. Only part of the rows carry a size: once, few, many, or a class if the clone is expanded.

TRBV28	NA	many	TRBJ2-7	CASSPGTIYEQYF	TGTGCCAGCAGTCCTGGGACGATTTACGAGCAGTACTTC
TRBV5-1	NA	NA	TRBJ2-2	CASSFSRTGELFF	TGCGCCAGCAGCTTCTCCCGAACCGGGGAGCTGTTTTTT
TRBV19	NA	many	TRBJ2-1	CASRDGRSYNEQFF	TGTGCCAGTAGGGACGGACGCTCCTACAATGAGCAGTTCTTC
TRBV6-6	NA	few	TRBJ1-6	CASKRESSYNSPLHF	TGTGCCAGCAAAAGGGAGTCTTCCTATAATTCACCCCTCCACTTT
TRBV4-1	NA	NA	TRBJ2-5	CASSPRVGQETQYF	TGCGCCAGCAGCCCCAGGGTTGGACAAGAGACCCAGTACTTC
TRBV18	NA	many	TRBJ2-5	CASSPASGVRGQETQYF	TGTGCCAGCTCACCAGCTTCGGGGGTCCGAGGCCAAGAGACCCAGTACTTC
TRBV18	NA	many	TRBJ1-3	CASSPLSGNTIYF	TGTGCCAGCTCACCATTATCCGGAAACACCATATATTTT
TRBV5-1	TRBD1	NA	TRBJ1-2	CASSATGAEYGYTF	TGCGCCAGCAGCGCAACAGGGGCAGAATATGGCTACACCTTC
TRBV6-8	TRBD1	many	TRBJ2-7	CASSYSRTGSEQYF	TGTGCCAGCAGTTACTCGAGGACAGGGTCCGAGCAGTACTTC
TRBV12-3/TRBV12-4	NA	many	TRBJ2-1	CASSFPGGEQFF	TGTGCCAGCAGTTTTCCGGGTGGTGAGCAGTTCTTC
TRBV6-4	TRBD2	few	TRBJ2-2	CASSASEREGRTGELFF	TGTGCCAGCAGTGCCTCGGAGCGGGAGGGCCGGACCGGGGAGCTGTTTTTT
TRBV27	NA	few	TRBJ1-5	CASSPGQGNYQPQHF	TGTGCCAGCAGTCCAGGCCAGGGTAACTATCAGCCCCAGCATTTT
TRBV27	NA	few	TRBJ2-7	CASSFITESSYEQYF	TGTGCCAGCAGTTTTATTACGGAAAGCTCCTACGAGCAGTACTTC
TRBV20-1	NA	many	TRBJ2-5	CSARDRRGAQETQYF	TGCAGTGCTAGAGATCGGAGGGGGGCACAAGAGACCCAGTACTTC
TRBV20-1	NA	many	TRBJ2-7	CSANIRDVGRPHEQYF	TGCAGTGCTAATATTCGCGACGTTGGCCGGCCCCACGAGCAGTACTTC
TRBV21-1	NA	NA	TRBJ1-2	CASSTRQGDGYTF	TGTGCCAGCAGCACGCGACAGGGGGATGGCTACACCTTC
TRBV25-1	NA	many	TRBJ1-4	CASSEKTATTNEKLFF	TGTGCCAGCAGTGAAAAAACAGCAACAACTAATGAAAAACTGTTTTTT
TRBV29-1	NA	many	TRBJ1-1	CSVGGPEAFF	TGCAGCGTTGGAGGGCCTGAAGCTTTCTTT
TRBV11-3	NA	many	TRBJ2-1	CASSLASLGSNEQFF	TGTGCCAGCAGCTTAGCATCCCTAGGGTCCAATGAGCAGTTCTTC
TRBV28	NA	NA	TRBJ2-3	CASSLRPSLDTQYF	TGTGCCAGCAGTTTAAGGCCTTCCCTAGATACGCAGTATTTT
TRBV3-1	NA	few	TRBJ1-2	CASSQINYGYTF	TGTGCCAGCAGCCAGATTAACTATGGCTACACCTTC
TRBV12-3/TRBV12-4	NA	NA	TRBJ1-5	CASSLQGSYQPQHF	TGTGCCAGCAGTTTGCAGGGCAGCTATCAGCCCCAGCATTTT
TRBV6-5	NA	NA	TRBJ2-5	CASSYRGETQYF	TGTGCCAGCAGTTACAGGGGGGAGACCCAGTACTTC
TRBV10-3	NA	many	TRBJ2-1	CAISRVRDNEQFF	TGTGCCATCAGTAGGGTCAGAGACAATGAGCAGTTCTTC
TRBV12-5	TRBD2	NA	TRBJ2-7	CASGPSRGGFSEQYF	TGTGCTAGTGGCCCCTCTCGCGGGGGGTTCTCCGAGCAGTACTTC
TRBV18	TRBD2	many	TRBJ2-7	CASSQTSGLSSYEQYF	TGTGCCAGCTCACAGACTAGCGGGTTGAGCTCCTACGAGCAGTACTTC
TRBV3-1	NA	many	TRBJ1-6	CASSQGTESGSPLHF	TGTGCCAGCAGCCAAGGTACCGAGAGTGGTTCACCCCTCCACTTT
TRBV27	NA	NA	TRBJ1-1	CASSLSGPAVEAFF	TGTGCCAGCAGTTTATCCGGACCCGCGGTTGAAGCTTTCTTT
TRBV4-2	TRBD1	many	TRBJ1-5	CASSQFVTGANQPQHF	TGTGCCAGCAGCCAATTTGTAACAGGGGCGAATCAGCCCCAGCATTTT
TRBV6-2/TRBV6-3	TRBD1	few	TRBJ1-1	CASKEQGRGEAFF	TGTGCCAGCAAGGAACAGGGGAGGGGGGAAGCTTTCTTT
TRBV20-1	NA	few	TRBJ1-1	CSASGDGGAAFF	TGCAGTGCTAGTGGAGACGGTGGGGCAGCTTTCTTT
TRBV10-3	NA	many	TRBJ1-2	CAISERAGRENGYTF	TGTGCCATCAGTGAGAGGGCAGGGAGGGAGAATGGCTACACCTTC
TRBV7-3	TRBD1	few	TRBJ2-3	CASSFTGAVVDTQYF	TGTGCCAGCAGCTTTACAGGGGCCGTAGTAGATACGCAGTATTTT
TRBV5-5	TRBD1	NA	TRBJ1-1	CASSQRQGAEAFF	TGTGCCAGCAGCCAGAGACAGGGGGCTGAAGCTTTCTTT
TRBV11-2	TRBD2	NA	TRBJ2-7	CASTIAGGSYEQYF	TGTGCCAGCACTATAGCGGGAGGTTCCTACGAGCAGTACTTC
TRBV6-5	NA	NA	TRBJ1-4	CASSPTRGDNEKLFF	TGTGCCAGCAGCCCGACCCGAGGGGATAATGAAAAACTGTTTTTT
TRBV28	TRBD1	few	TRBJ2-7	CASSSPQGRNTYEQYF	TGTGCCAGCAGTTCCCCACAGGGGCGTAACACCTACGAGCAGTACTTC
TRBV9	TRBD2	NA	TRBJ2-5	CASSPLAGKETQYF	TGTGCCAGCAGCCCCCTAGCGGGGAAAGAGACCCAGTACTTC
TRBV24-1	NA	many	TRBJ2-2	CATSDSITGELFF	TGTGCCACCAGTGATTCCATCACCGGGGAGCTGTTTTTT
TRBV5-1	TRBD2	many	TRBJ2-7	CASSYWTSGGRFTYEQYF	TGCGCCAGCAGCTATTGGACTAGCGGGGGCCGTTTTACCTACGAGCAGTACTTC
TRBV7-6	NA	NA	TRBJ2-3	CASSLGLSTDTQYF	TGTGCCAGCAGCTTAGGGCTGAGCACAGATACGCAGTATTTT
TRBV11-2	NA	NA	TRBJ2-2	CASTLTENTGELFF	TGTGCCAGCACCTTGACAGAGAACACCGGGGAGCTGTTTTTT
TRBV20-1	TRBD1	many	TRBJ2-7	CSATPGQDSYEQYF	TGCAGTGCTACTCCAGGACAGGACTCCTACGAGCAGTACTTC
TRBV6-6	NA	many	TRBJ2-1	CASSPSGGMEQFF	TGTGCCAGCAGCCCCTCGGGGGGCATGGAGCAGTTCTTC
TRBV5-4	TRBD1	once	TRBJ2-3	CASSVPTGGRADTQYF	TGTGCCAGCAGCGTACCGACAGGGGGCAGGGCAGATACGCAGTATTTT
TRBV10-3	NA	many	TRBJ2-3	CAISALSTDTQYF	TGTGCCATCAGTGCGCTAAGCACAGATACGCAGTATTTT
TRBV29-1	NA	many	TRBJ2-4	CSVGGSVDIQYF	TGCAGCGTTGGCGGCTCCGTTGACATTCAGTACTTC
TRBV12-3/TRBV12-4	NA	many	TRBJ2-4	CASSFVGVGLKNIQYF	TGTGCCAGCAGCTTTGTCGGGGTGGGGCTCAAAAACATTCAGTACTTC